These 18 T cell receptor beta chains originate from one sample sequenced in a study of technical replicates of blood from a few donors. Measured with immunoSEQ multiplex PCR; TCRdb has only the in-frame clones, and not every one. The sample consists of around 50,000 clones, around nine tenths of them appearing once. The sequenced material came from PBMCs. These receptor sequences come from a human donor in good health. Some clones in this sample may be carry-over from other donors' samples.

V usage is TRBV6-5 and J usage is TRBJ1-4; 11 bases map to TRBD1. Trimming cost V 5 bases and J 8 bases; bases outside gene matches: 7. CDR3 length: 15 amino acids. CDR1 is MNHEY, CDR2 SVGAGI, per germline. CDR3 in DNA: TGTGCCAGCAGTCGTAATGGACAGGGGGCCGAAAAACTGTTTTTT. Protein sequence: CASSRNGQGAEKLFF.

The CDR3 bases are TGTGCCAGCTCACCAGTTTCGGACTTTGGTCGGTCTTTCTTT. Translating gives CASSPVSDFGRSFF. The rearrangement uses TRBV18 and TRBJ1-1; D remains unclear. The germline V gene has CDR1 KGHSH and CDR2 LQKENI. V dropped 2 bases and J dropped 12 bases, with 19 bases sitting between them. The CDR3 runs 14 residues.

This clone is a singleton in its sample. This chain uses TRBV4-1 with TRBJ1-5; 10 bases match TRBD1. CDR3 length: 15 residues. J lost 5 bases, V lost 6 bases, and 7 bases had no gene match. In germline, CDR1 is MGHRA, CDR2 YSYEKL. DNA of the CDR3: TGCGCCAGCAGTCGGGACAGGGGAGTGTATCAGCCCCAGCATTTT. It codes for CASSRDRGVYQPQHF.

The genes are TRBV9 and TRBJ1-2; 7 positions agree with TRBD1. The CDR3 runs 15 residues. V lost 7 bases, J lost 6 bases, and 15 bases stayed unmatched. CDR1 SGDLS and CDR2 YYNGEE come from the germline V gene. CDR3: CASERGDREWDGYTF. DNA of the CDR3: TGTGCCAGCGAGAGGGGAGACAGGGAGTGGGATGGCTACACCTTC.

The rearrangement links TRBV2 to TRBJ1-1, with TRBD1 as a possible D gene (6 bases). Germline-derived CDR1 and CDR2 are SNHLY and FYNNEI. V was pared by 1 base and J by 11 bases, with 20 bases between. The CDR3 loop spans 15 amino acids. DNA for the CDR3: TGTGCCAGCAGTGAAGAGGGGGGGGGTAGGTTTTGGGCTTTCTTT. Its translation is CASSEEGGGRFWAFF.

The chain is built from TRBV7-2 and TRBJ1-2; D call uncertain. V was cut by 0 bases and J by 1 base, with 9 bases left in between. The germline gives CDR1 SGHTA, CDR2 FQGNSA. CDR3 length: 15 amino acids. Here the CDR3 reads CASSLAPTVNYGYTF. In DNA form, the CDR3 reads TGTGCCAGCAGCTTAGCCCCGACTGTTAACTATGGCTACACCTTC.

For this clone: Relative to the germline gene, one junction end is altered; a read error may explain this. This chain connects TRBV7-9 to TRBJ1-5, with unresolved D. This CDR3 spans 14 amino acids. Germline V gene sequence: CDR1 SEHNR, CDR2 FQNEAQ (reference sequence). Here the CDR3 DNA reads TGTGCCAGCAGCTTAGAATCGGCTTGGTTGAGGGCTAGATTT. It is translated as CASSLESAWLRARF.

V is TRBV11-2 and J is TRBJ1-1; D is undetermined. The V and J ends lost 2 bases and 1 base respectively, with 8 bases between them. Germline values: CDR1 SGHAT, CDR2 FQNNGV. The CDR3 is made up of 14 amino acids. The CDR3 DNA is TGTGCCAGCAGCTTATCTGCAGGGAACACTGAAGCTTTCTTT. It specifies CASSLSAGNTEAFF.

The chain employs TRBV7-6 and TRBJ2-2, with D tentatively TRBD2 (6 bases). CDR3 size: 16 residues. V was pared by 0 bases and J by 2 bases, with 10 bases between. The germline gives CDR1 SGHVS, CDR2 FNYEAQ. Written as DNA, the CDR3 is TGTGCCAGCAGCTTAGCGGGGGGAGTAAACACCGGGGAGCTGTTTTTT. This codes for CASSLAGGVNTGELFF.

The rearrangement uses TRBV18 and TRBJ1-2; D is possibly TRBD1 (5 bases). Trimming left V 3 bases short and J 5 bases short, with 19 bases between. The length of the CDR3 is 16 residues. Germline V gene data show CDR1 as KGHSH and CDR2 as LQKENI. The CDR3 bases are TGTGCCAGCTCACCGACCTGGACAACTGGAATTTATGGCTACACCTTC. The encoded protein is CASSPTWTTGIYGYTF.

The V call is TRBV4-3, the J call TRBJ2-5; D may be TRBD2 (5 bases). Trimming left V 3 bases short and J 1 base short, with 21 bases between. This CDR3 is built from 18 residues. Per the germline V gene, CDR1 is LGHNA and CDR2 is YSLEER. CDR3 sequence: CASSQARAPLAPQETQYF. CDR3 nucleotide sequence: TGCGCCAGCAGCCAGGCGAGGGCGCCTTTGGCCCCCCAAGAGACCCAGTACTTC.

The J gene is TRBJ2-3, the V gene TRBV21-1; TRBD2, the table's D call, was not compared with the DNA. TRBV21-1 is flagged as a pseudogene. The CDR3 consists of 16 residues. CDR3 amino acids: CASSKRLAGVTDTQYF. The CDR3 bases are TGTGCCAGCAGCAAACGACTAGCGGGAGTCACAGATACGCAGTATTTT.

The chain joins TRBV18 to TRBJ1-5; 8 bases align to TRBD1. Trimming at V came to 3 bases and at J to 2 bases, leaving 6 bases not matched to a gene. The CDR3 is 16 amino acids. Germline V gene lookup returns CDR1 KGHSH and CDR2 LQKENI. The CDR3 spells CASSPPGGAGNQPQHF. The CDR3 coding sequence is TGTGCCAGCTCACCCCCAGGGGGCGCGGGCAATCAGCCCCAGCATTTT.

CDR3 in amino acids: CASSIGMLTMNTGELFF. The CDR3 DNA reads TGTGCCAGTAGTATAGGAATGCTTACTATGAACACCGGGGAGCTGTTTTTT. This sequence joins TRBV19 and TRBJ2-2, with D unresolved. V gave up 1 base and J gave up 1 base, with 13 bases separating them. The CDR3 extends over 17 amino acids. Germline V gene data show CDR1 as LNHDA and CDR2 as SQIVND (reference sequence).

The rearrangement links TRBV2 to TRBJ2-7; TRBD2 aligns across 9 bases. There are 14 residues in the CDR3. Germline loops: CDR1 SNHLY, CDR2 FYNNEI. The junction had 7 bases not matched to a gene; V was cut back by 6 bases and J by 4 bases. CDR3 DNA: TGTGCCAGCAGCCCCGGGACTAGCCCTTACGAGCAGTACTTC. Its protein product is CASSPGTSPYEQYF.

The chain has TRBV5-4 and TRBJ2-3; 14 positions agree with TRBD2. V gave up 4 bases and J gave up 0 bases; unmatched junction bases: 4. The CDR3 has 17 amino acids. Germline CDR1 and CDR2: SGHNT and YYREEE (reference sequence). CDR3 coding DNA: TGTGCCAGCAGCGGGGGACTAGCGGGAGCTAGCACAGATACGCAGTATTTT. Amino acids: CASSGGLAGASTDTQYF.

This sequence joins TRBV7-2 and TRBJ1-1; D gene ambiguous. Trimming removed 2 bases from V and 1 base from J, with 8 bases in between. The CDR3 covers 14 residues. The germline V gene encodes CDR1 SGHTA and CDR2 FQGNSA. The DNA for the CDR3 is TGTGCCAGCAGCTTAAATATCCGGAACACTGAAGCTTTCTTT. Translation gives CASSLNIRNTEAFF.

V gene TRBV5-4 combines with J gene TRBJ2-5; TRBD1 might be the D (6 bases). With 1 base removed from V and 1 base from J, the gap between germline ends came to 11 bases. The CDR3 extends over 15 amino acids. Germline CDR1 and CDR2: SGHNT and YYREEE (reference sequence). The CDR3 loop reads CASSLNPRGQETQYF. Here the CDR3 DNA reads TGTGCCAGCAGCTTGAACCCCAGGGGCCAAGAGACCCAGTACTTC. Drawing the rest from reference TRBV5-4 and TRBJ2-5, the complete variable domain is ETGVTQSPTHLIKTRGQQVTLRCSSQSGHNTVSWYQQALGQGPQFIFQYYREEENGRGNFPPRFSGLQFPNYSSELNVNALELDDSALYLCASSLNPRGQETQYFGPGTRLLVL.